The 19 T cell receptor beta chains in this list originate from one sample, sequenced in a study of identical twins. A single record per CDR3 protein comes from TCRdb applying MiXCR to the 5' RACE reads. Here the sample spans 450,000 to 650,000 distinct CDR3 sequences, 13% to 15% being singletons. The same data also contributed to another study, on yellow fever vaccine responses in identical twins.

Material for sequencing was CD4+ T cells sorted from blood. Receptors were obtained from a woman aged 18-29 years in good health.

This clonotype was detected a few times. The chain employs TRBV12-3 or TRBV12-4 and TRBJ1-1; TRBD1 might be the D (5 bases). The CDR3 totals 15 residues. Deletions cut 7 bases from V and 4 bases from J, with 19 bases between. The DNA of the CDR3 is TGTGCCAGCACCCCTTTCGGGGGTATGGGCACTGAAGCTTTCTTT. Residues: CASTPFGGMGTEAFF.

This clonotype was seen at least ten times. The chain has TRBV5-1 and TRBJ1-1; D ambiguous. Germline loops: CDR1 SGHRS, CDR2 YFSETQ. Trimming pared 5 bases from V and 5 bases from J, leaving 13 bases between. This CDR3 region has 13 residues. Here the CDR3 reads CASRKDGGTEAFF. The CDR3 DNA reads TGCGCCAGCAGGAAGGACGGAGGGACTGAAGCTTTCTTT.

The CDR3 loop is CASSYSVVTTQYF. CDR3 sequence (DNA): TGTGCCAGCAGTTACTCAGTAGTCACGACCCAGTACTTC. The chain combines TRBV6-5 with TRBJ2-5, with D hard to call. Deletions cut 0 bases from V and 7 bases from J, with 9 bases between. The CDR3 has 13 amino acids. Looked up from germline, CDR1 is MNHEY and CDR2 is SVGAGI.

The CDR3 nucleotides are TGTGCCAGCAGAGCCGACTCTGGGGCCAACGTCCTGACTTTC. Amino acids: CASRADSGANVLTF. The V call is TRBV6-1, the J call TRBJ2-6; D ambiguous. There are 14 residues in the CDR3. V was pared by 6 bases and J by 0 bases, with 6 bases between. Germline loops: CDR1 MNHNS, CDR2 SASEGT.

This clonotype was recorded a few times. The chain joins TRBV5-1 to TRBJ2-7; 9 nucleotides align to TRBD1. The ends lost 4 bases at V and 2 bases at J; junction bases unmatched: 7. CDR1 is SGHRS and CDR2 is YFSETQ in the germline V gene. This CDR3 contains 15 residues. CDR3 in DNA: TGCGCCAGCAGCCCCTCGGGACAGGGTCCCTACGAGCAGTACTTC. Its translation is CASSPSGQGPYEQYF.

This clonotype occurred a few times. This chain connects TRBV20-1 to TRBJ2-2; TRBD2 aligns across 11 bases. The CDR3 length is 15 residues. The V gene's germline CDR1 is DFQATT and CDR2 SNEGSKA (reference sequence). V was pared by 2 bases and J by 7 bases, with 6 bases of the junction left unmatched. CDR3 residues: CSARMTSGMGGELFF. The CDR3 coding sequence is TGCAGTGCTAGAATGACTAGCGGGATGGGCGGGGAGCTGTTTTTT.

The chain combines TRBV5-6 with TRBJ1-2, with TRBD1 identical over 12 bases. The length of the CDR3 is 13 residues. The germline CDR1 and CDR2 sequences are SGHDT and YYEEEE. Trimming cost V 4 bases and J 7 bases; bases outside gene matches: 2. CDR3 sequence reads: CASSRGQGAGYTF. Written as DNA, the CDR3 is TGTGCCAGCAGCAGGGGACAGGGGGCTGGCTACACCTTC.

This clonotype was seen only a few times. The chain couples TRBV20-1 to TRBJ2-2; 10 nucleotides line up with TRBD2. V shed 4 bases and J 4 bases; nucleotides not matched to a gene: 6. The CDR3 runs 15 residues. Germline CDR1 reads DFQATT; CDR2 reads SNEGSKA (reference sequence). The chain's CDR3 is CSATLAGRTTGELFF. The CDR3 nucleotides are TGCAGTGCTACACTAGCGGGGCGGACCACCGGGGAGCTGTTTTTT.

In its sample, this clonotype was seen once. The rearrangement links TRBV20-1 to TRBJ2-2; D tentatively reads TRBD1 or TRBD2 (6 bases each). Trimming took off 4 bases at V and 9 bases at J, with 15 bases between the two ends. In germline, CDR1 is DFQATT, CDR2 SNEGSKA (reference sequence). CDR3 length: 13 residues. This chain's CDR3 is CSAKGGTTRELFF. CDR3 DNA: TGCAGTGCTAAAGGGGGGACGACCAGGGAGCTGTTTTTT.

The rearrangement links TRBV5-1 to TRBJ2-3; D is perhaps TRBD2 (5 bases). Trimming pared 7 bases from V and 0 bases from J, leaving 21 bases between. This CDR3 is 17 amino acids long. From germline, CDR1 is SGHRS and CDR2 YFSETQ. The CDR3: CASSDDVRGRSTDTQYF. DNA of the CDR3: TGCGCCAGCTCGGATGACGTTCGCGGGCGAAGCACAGATACGCAGTATTTT.

V usage is TRBV2 and J usage is TRBJ2-1; TRBD1 agrees at 9 bases. Germline V lookup: CDR1 SNHLY, CDR2 FYNNEI. The V segment lost 4 bases and the J segment 9 bases; nucleotides outside the gene matches: 7. CDR3 size: 14 residues. As DNA, the CDR3 is TGTGCCAGCAGTGTAAAACAGGGGGCGGGTGAGCAGTTCTTC. Translated: CASSVKQGAGEQFF.

In its sample, this clonotype was seen a few times. The chain couples TRBV25-1 to TRBJ2-1; D unclear. Germline CDR1 and CDR2: MGHDK and SYGVNS. V was pared by 3 bases and J by 4 bases, with 13 bases between. This CDR3 is 15 amino acids long. The chain's CDR3 is CASSDKAGPYNEQFF. The CDR3 DNA sequence: TGTGCCAGCAGTGATAAGGCAGGCCCATACAATGAGCAGTTCTTC.

The chain couples TRBV7-8 to TRBJ1-2; perhaps TRBD1 as D (6 bases). The CDR3 loop spans 14 amino acids. V dropped 1 base and J dropped 7 bases, with 13 bases sitting between them. Germline CDR1 reads SGHVS; CDR2 reads FQNEAQ. The CDR3 DNA reads TGTGCCAGCAGCTTAGGGGGGCACAGGGCTGGCTACACCTTC. Its protein product is CASSLGGHRAGYTF.

This clonotype appeared a few times. The V gene is TRBV12-3 or TRBV12-4, the J gene TRBJ2-1; D call uncertain. V lost 5 bases, J lost 2 bases, and 13 bases lay in between. The CDR3 runs to 15 residues. CDR3 bases: TGTGCCAGCAGTCGACTGGTAAGGGCCTACAATGAGCAGTTCTTC. It codes for CASSRLVRAYNEQFF.

The chain joins TRBV10-2 to TRBJ1-5; D may be TRBD1 (5 bases). This CDR3 spans 14 amino acids. V was clipped by 0 bases and J by 6 bases, with 9 bases between them. CDR1 and CDR2 (germline): WSHSY, SAAADI. The CDR3: CASSESSGFQPQHF. CDR3 coding DNA: TGCGCCAGCAGTGAGTCATCAGGGTTTCAGCCCCAGCATTTT.

The CDR3 coding sequence is TGTGCCACCAGTGTGGGCAGGGTATCCGAGCAGTACTTC. Translated, it gives CATSVGRVSEQYF. The V and J genes are TRBV24-1 and TRBJ2-7; tentative D call: TRBD1 (5 bases). V was shortened by 5 bases and J by 6 bases, with 13 bases between the two germline ends. This CDR3 is built from 13 residues. CDR1 is KGHDR and CDR2 is SFDVKD in the germline V gene.

This clonotype was counted between two and nine times. The chain uses TRBV28 and TRBJ2-1, with 9 positions matching TRBD2. CDR3 length equals 18 residues. V lost 4 bases, J lost 3 bases, and 13 bases stayed unmatched. Germline lookup yields CDR1 MDHEN and CDR2 SYDVKM. This CDR3 is CASSYSGWREGRYNEQFF. The CDR3 bases are TGTGCCAGCAGTTACTCTGGGTGGCGGGAGGGCCGCTACAATGAGCAGTTCTTC.

This clonotype was counted at least ten times. V and J are TRBV20-1 and TRBJ1-6; 7 positions match TRBD1. Germline V gives CDR1 DFQATT, CDR2 SNEGSKA (reference sequence). J lost 3 bases, V lost 0 bases, and 2 bases had no gene match. The CDR3 totals 15 residues. CDR3 loop: CSAREGTDYNSPLHF. The CDR3 bases are TGCAGTGCTAGAGAAGGGACAGACTATAATTCACCCCTCCACTTT.

This clonotype was observed a few times. The chain employs TRBV29-1 and TRBJ2-5, with D perhaps being TRBD1 or TRBD2 (5 bases each). V was pared by 7 bases and J by 1 base, with 10 bases between. CDR3 length: 12 residues. Germline CDR1 is SQVTM and CDR2 is ANQGSEA. CDR3 coding DNA: TGCAGCGGAACGGGGCGCCAAGAGACCCAGTACTTC. It translates to CSGTGRQETQYF.